These 7 T cell receptor beta chains came from one sample sequenced in a study of post-analysis software for immune sequencing data. Unique molecular identifiers featured in each of the TCR beta cDNA libraries. TCRdb used MiXCR to reprocess the PCR reads, holding one entry per CDR3 protein. The sample gives 430,000 or so distinct CDR3 sequences, approximately 39% of which show up once; 6% to 9% is in the top ten. General observations from the study: Patients had higher frequencies than controls of about five TRBV segments, including TRBV5-6, TRBV5-1 and TRBV20-1.

No antigen is known for these receptors. Sequencing was carried out using blood. The origin of the receptors is a girl aged 2 to 9 with multiple sclerosis.

CDR3 region: CASSFLDYNEQFF. CDR3 DNA: TGTGCCAGCAGCTTCTTAGACTACAATGAGCAGTTCTTC. J is TRBJ2-1 and V is TRBV5-6; the D is unclear. The CDR3 is 13 residues long. The V end lost 2 bases, the J end lost 3 bases, and 6 bases lay between the germline ends. Germline V gives CDR1 SGHDT, CDR2 YYEEEE.

This clonotype was counted a few times. The CDR3 sequence is CSALVDVGGPNEQFF. The CDR3 coding sequence is TGCAGTGCTCTCGTTGATGTGGGAGGGCCTAATGAGCAGTTCTTC. The chain links TRBV20-1 to TRBJ2-1, with 7 bases that match TRBD2. V was pared by 5 bases and J by 7 bases, with 14 bases of the junction left unmatched. CDR1 is DFQATT, CDR2 SNEGSKA, per germline (reference sequence). This CDR3 contains 15 residues.

The chain couples TRBV27 to TRBJ2-1, with 7 bases that match TRBD2. CDR3 length: 16 amino acids. The ends lost 3 bases at V and 6 bases at J; junction bases unmatched: 11. The germline V gene has CDR1 MNHEY and CDR2 SMNVEV (reference sequence). CDR3 region: CASSFLGLEAINEQFF. The CDR3 nucleotides are TGTGCCAGCAGTTTTCTCGGACTAGAGGCTATCAATGAGCAGTTCTTC.

The V call is TRBV28, the J call TRBJ2-3, with D perhaps TRBD1 (6 bases). The germline gives CDR1 MDHEN, CDR2 SYDVKM. CDR3 size: 15 residues. The ends were cut back, 3 bases at V and 5 bases at J, with 15 bases in the middle. The CDR3 region is CASSFQGKFRDTQYF. CDR3 nucleotide sequence: TGTGCCAGCAGTTTCCAGGGGAAGTTCAGAGATACGCAGTATTTT. The complete variable domain, with remaining parts taken from reference TRBV28 and TRBJ2-3, reads DVKVTQSSRYLVKRTGEKVFLECVQDMDHENMFWYRQDPGLGLRLIYFSYDVKMKEKGDIPEGYSVSREKKERFSLILESASTNQTSMYLCASSFQGKFRDTQYFGPGTRLTVL.

CDR3 sequence: CASSHAGRSNEQFF. DNA of the CDR3: TGTGCCAGCAGTCACGCTGGACGAAGCAATGAGCAGTTCTTC. This chain links TRBV27 with TRBJ2-1; no clear D. V was clipped by 5 bases and J by 6 bases, with 14 bases between them. This CDR3 is built from 14 residues. Germline CDR1 MNHEY, CDR2 SMNVEV (reference sequence).

This clonotype showed up just a few times. One end of the junction varies from germline; a read error may be responsible. The V call is TRBV12-3 or TRBV12-4, the J call TRBJ1-5; TRBD1 is a possible D gene (5 bases). The CDR3 spans 12 residues. The CDR3 coding sequence is TGTACCAGCAGCAGGGATTATCAGCCCCAGCATTTT. Its protein product is CTSSRDYQPQHF.

This clonotype was recorded a few times. The chain links TRBV10-3 to TRBJ2-3; D not resolved. The germline V gene has CDR1 ENHRY and CDR2 SYGVKD. The CDR3 runs 15 residues. Trimming removed 3 bases at V and 4 bases at J, with 14 bases between. The CDR3 protein is CAISESHLKADTQYF. The CDR3 nucleotides read TGTGCCATCAGTGAAAGCCATCTTAAAGCAGATACGCAGTATTTT.